What follows are 4 T cell receptor beta chains derived from one specimen sequenced in a study of T cells expressing NK-cell markers. Each CDR3 protein gets one entry in TCRdb, which reprocessed the 5' RACE reads and gives no DNA. The listing records roughly 350,000 distinct CDR3 sequences. The sequencing sample was made of blood T cells: a sorted CD56 or NKG2C T cell subset, CD4+ or CD8+ T cells, or bulk PBMC T cells (not recorded which). The receptor set was obtained from a man aged 18 to 69 in good health.

The chain is built from TRBV11-2 and TRBJ2-5; TCRdb's D gene call, TRBD2, goes unchecked for lack of DNA. Germline values: CDR1 SGHAT, CDR2 FQNNGV. CDR3 length: 17 residues. CDR3 sequence reads: CASSLDGLAAPAWTQYF.

The gene calls are TRBV3-1 and TRBJ1-5; TCRdb returns TRBD1, unconfirmable since there is no DNA. The CDR3 spans 14 residues. Per germline, CDR1 LGHDT and CDR2 YNNKEL (reference sequence). The CDR3 spells CASSQEDRGPPQHF.

The J gene is TRBJ2-5, the V gene TRBV20-1; no DNA is available, so the TRBD2 call from TCRdb remains unchecked. Germline V CDR1 and CDR2: DFQATT, SNEGSKA (reference sequence). The CDR3 is made up of 12 amino acids. This chain's CDR3 is CSAEGLLLTQYF.

This CDR3 reads CASILGGSRVLHEQYF. This chain links TRBV12-3 or TRBV12-4 with TRBJ2-7; absent DNA, TCRdb's TRBD1 call cannot be checked. The CDR3 covers 16 residues.